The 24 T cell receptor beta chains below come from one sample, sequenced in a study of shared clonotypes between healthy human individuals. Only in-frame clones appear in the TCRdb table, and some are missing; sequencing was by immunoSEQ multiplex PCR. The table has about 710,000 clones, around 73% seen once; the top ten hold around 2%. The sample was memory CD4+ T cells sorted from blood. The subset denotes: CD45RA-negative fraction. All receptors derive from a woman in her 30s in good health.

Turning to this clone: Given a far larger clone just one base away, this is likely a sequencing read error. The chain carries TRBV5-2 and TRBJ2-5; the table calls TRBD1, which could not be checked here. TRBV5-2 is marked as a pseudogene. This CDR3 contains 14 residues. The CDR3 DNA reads TGTGCCAGCAGCCAAGAGGACAGGCCCGAGACCCAGTACTTC. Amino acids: CASSQEDRPETQYF.

CDR3 in amino acids: CASSLSSLETQYF. In nucleotides, the CDR3 is TGTGCCAGCAGTTTATCTAGTCTTGAGACCCAGTACTTC. This chain joins TRBV27 and TRBJ2-5; D not resolved. This CDR3 region has 13 residues. V gave up 0 bases and J gave up 5 bases, with 7 bases separating them. Germline-derived CDR1 and CDR2 are MNHEY and SMNVEV (reference sequence).

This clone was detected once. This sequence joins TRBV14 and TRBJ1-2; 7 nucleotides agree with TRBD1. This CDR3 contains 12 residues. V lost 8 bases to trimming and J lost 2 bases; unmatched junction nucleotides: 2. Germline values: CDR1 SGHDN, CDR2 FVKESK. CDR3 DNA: TGTGCCAGCGCGGGACAGAACTATGGCTACACCTTC. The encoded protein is CASAGQNYGYTF.

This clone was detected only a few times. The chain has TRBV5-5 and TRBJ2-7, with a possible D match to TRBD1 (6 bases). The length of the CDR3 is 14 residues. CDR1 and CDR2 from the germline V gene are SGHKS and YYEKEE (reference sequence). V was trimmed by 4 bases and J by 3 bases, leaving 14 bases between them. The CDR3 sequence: CASSLNREYYEQYF. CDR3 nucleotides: TGTGCCAGCAGCCTAAACAGGGAGTACTACGAGCAGTACTTC.

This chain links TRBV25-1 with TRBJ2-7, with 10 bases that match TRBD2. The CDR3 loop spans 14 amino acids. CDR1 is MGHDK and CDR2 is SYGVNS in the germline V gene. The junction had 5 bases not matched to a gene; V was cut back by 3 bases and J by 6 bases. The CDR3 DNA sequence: TGTGCCAGCAGTGACCCTAGCGGGAGCGGCGAGCAGTACTTC. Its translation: CASSDPSGSGEQYF.

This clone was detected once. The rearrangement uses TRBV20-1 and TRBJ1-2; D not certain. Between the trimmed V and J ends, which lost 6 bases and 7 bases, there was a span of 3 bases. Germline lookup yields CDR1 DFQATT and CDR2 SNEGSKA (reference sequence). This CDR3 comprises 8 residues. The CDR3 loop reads CSAGGYTF. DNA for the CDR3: TGCAGTGCGGGTGGCTACACCTTC.

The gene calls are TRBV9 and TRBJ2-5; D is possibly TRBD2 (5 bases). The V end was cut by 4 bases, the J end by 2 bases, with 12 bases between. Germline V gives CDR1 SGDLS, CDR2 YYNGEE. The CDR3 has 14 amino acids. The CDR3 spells CASSSRTGQETQYF. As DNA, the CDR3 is TGTGCCAGCAGCTCCCGGACGGGACAAGAGACCCAGTACTTC.

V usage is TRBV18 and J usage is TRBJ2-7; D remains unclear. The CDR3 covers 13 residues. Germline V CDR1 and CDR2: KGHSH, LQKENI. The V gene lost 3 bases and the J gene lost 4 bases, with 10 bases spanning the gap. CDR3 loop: CASSPSFLYEQYF. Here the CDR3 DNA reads TGTGCCAGCTCACCCTCCTTTTTATACGAGCAGTACTTC.

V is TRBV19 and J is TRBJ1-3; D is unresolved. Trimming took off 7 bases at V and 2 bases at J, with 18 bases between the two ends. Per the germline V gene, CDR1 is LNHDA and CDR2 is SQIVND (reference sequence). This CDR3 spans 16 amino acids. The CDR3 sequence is CASTTWRVSAGNTIYF. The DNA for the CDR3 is TGTGCCAGTACCACATGGAGGGTCTCGGCTGGAAACACCATATATTTT.

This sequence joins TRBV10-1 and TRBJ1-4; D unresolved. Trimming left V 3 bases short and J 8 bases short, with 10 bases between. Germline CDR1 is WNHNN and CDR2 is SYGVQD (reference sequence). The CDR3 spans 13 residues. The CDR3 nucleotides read TGCGCCAGCAGTGACTTCGGAAGGGAAAAACTGTTTTTT. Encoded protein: CASSDFGREKLFF.

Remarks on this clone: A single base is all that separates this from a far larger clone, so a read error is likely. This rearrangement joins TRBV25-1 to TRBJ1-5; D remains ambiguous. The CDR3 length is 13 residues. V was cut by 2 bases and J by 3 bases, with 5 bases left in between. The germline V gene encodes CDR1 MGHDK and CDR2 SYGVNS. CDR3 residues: CASSEGPNQPQHF. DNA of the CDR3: TGTGCCAGCAGTGAAGGGCCCAATCAGCCCCAGCATTTT.

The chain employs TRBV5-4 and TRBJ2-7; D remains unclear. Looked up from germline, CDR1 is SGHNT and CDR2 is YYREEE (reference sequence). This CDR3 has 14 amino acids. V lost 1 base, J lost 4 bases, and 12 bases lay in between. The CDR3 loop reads CASSLSWAIYEQYF. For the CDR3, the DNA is TGTGCCAGCAGCTTGTCCTGGGCGATATACGAGCAGTACTTC.

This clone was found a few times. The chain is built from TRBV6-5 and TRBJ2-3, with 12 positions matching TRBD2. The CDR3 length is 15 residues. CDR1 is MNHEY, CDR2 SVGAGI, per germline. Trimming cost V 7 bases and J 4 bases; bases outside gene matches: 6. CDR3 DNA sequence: TGTGCCAGCATCCCTAGCGGGAGGGCGTCAGATACGCAGTATTTT. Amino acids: CASIPSGRASDTQYF.

The chain's CDR3 is CASSFQGITEAFF. For the CDR3, the DNA is TGTGCCAGCAGCTTCCAGGGGATCACTGAAGCTTTCTTT. The chain uses TRBV7-2 and TRBJ1-1; D is possibly TRBD1 (6 bases). Between the trimmed V and J ends, which lost 3 bases and 4 bases, there was a span of 9 bases. The CDR3 has 13 amino acids. Germline assignment: CDR1 SGHTA and CDR2 FQGNSA. The variable domain in full, with the rest retrieved from reference TRBV7-2 and TRBJ1-1, is GAGVSQSPSNKVTEKGKDVELRCDPISGHTALYWYRQSLGQGLEFLIYFQGNSAPDKSGLPSDRFSAERTGGSVSTLTIQRTQQEDSAVYLCASSFQGITEAFFGQGTRLTVV.

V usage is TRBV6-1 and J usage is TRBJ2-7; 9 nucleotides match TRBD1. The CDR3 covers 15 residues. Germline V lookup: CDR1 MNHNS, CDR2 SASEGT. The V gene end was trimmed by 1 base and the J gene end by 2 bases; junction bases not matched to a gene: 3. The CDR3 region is CASSEDRGRAYEQYF. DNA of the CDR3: TGTGCCAGCAGTGAAGACAGGGGGCGAGCCTACGAGCAGTACTTC.

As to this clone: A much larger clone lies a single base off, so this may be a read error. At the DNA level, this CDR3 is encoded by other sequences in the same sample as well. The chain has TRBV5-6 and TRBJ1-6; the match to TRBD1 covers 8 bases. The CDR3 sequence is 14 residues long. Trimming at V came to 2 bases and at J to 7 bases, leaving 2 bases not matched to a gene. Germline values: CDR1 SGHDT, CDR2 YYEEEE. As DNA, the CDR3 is TGTGCCAGCAGCTTAGACAGGGGCAATTCACCCCTCCACTTT. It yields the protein CASSLDRGNSPLHF.

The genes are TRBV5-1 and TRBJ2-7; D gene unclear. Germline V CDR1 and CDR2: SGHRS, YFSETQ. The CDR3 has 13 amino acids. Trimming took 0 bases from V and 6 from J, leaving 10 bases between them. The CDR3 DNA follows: TGCGCCAGCAGCTTGGAACATCTGCTCGAGCAGTACTTC. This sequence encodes CASSLEHLLEQYF.

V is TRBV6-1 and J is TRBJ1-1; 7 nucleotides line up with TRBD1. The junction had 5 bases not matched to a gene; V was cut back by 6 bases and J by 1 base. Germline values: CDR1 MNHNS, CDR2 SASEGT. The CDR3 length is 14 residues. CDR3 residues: CASRPGQANTEAFF. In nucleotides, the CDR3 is TGTGCCAGCAGACCCGGACAGGCGAACACTGAAGCTTTCTTT.

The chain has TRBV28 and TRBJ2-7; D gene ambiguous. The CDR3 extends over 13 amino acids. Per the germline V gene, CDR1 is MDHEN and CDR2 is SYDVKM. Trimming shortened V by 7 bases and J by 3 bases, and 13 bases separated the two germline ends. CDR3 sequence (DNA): TGTGCCAGCACCACCGGGCCGAACTACGAGCAGTACTTC. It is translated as CASTTGPNYEQYF.

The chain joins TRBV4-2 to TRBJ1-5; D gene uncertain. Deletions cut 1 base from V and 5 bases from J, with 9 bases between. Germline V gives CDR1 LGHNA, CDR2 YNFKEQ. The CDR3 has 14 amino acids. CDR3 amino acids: CASSQGTADQPQHF. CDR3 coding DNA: TGTGCCAGCAGCCAAGGGACGGCTGATCAGCCCCAGCATTTT.

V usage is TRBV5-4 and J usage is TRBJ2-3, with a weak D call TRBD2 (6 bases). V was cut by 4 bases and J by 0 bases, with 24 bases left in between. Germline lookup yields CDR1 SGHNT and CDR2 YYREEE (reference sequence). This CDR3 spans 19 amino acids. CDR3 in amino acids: CASSPGLLFQRASTDTQYF. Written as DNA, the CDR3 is TGTGCCAGCAGCCCGGGACTCCTATTTCAACGCGCTAGCACAGATACGCAGTATTTT.

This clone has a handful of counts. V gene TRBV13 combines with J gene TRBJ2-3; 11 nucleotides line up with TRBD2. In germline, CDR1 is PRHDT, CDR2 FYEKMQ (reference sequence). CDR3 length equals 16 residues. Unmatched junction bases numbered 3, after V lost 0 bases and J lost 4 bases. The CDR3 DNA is TGTGCCAGCAGCTTAGGTCGGGGACTAGCGGCAGATACGCAGTATTTT. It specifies CASSLGRGLAADTQYF.

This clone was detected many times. CDR3 loop: CASSQRGFGGELFF. As DNA, the CDR3 is TGTGCCAGCAGCCAACGGGGATTTGGCGGGGAGCTGTTTTTT. The chain combines TRBV14 with TRBJ2-2; weak D call: TRBD2 (5 bases). V lost 2 bases and J lost 7, with 11 bases in between. Germline V gene data show CDR1 as SGHDN and CDR2 as FVKESK. CDR3 size: 14 residues.

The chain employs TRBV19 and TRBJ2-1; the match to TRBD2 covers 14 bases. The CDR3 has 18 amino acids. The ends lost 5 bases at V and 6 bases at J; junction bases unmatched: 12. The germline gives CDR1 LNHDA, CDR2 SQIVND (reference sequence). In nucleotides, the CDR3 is TGTGCCAGTAGTCTGCGACTAGCGGGAGGGCCATTAATCAATGAGCAGTTCTTC. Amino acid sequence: CASSLRLAGGPLINEQFF.